Listed below are T cell receptor beta chains from one sample, sequenced in a study of blood T cell repertoires in COVID-19. Generated by immunoSEQ multiplex PCR, the TCRdb table keeps only in-frame clones and is missing some. Of 75,000 or so clones detected, 83% appear once; the ten largest clones hold 18%. The sample consisted of peripheral blood. Receptor source: a woman of 80 years or more with acute or convalescent COVID-19. Both conserved end residues are part of each CDR3. Each record gives: V gene, clone size, J gene, D gene, CDR3 DNA, CDR3 protein. D genes are given only for firm matches. The size entry is marked missing in some rows and otherwise reads once, few, many or a size class.

TRBV20-1,.,TRBJ1-4,.,TGCAGTGCTAGTCGCGCAGGAAGAAATGAAAAACTGTTTTTT,CSASRAGRNEKLFF
TRBV19,.,TRBJ1-1,TRBD1,TGTGCCAGTAGTAGTGACAGGGTCATGAACACTGAAGCTTTCTTT,CASSSDRVMNTEAFF
TRBV11-2,.,TRBJ2-1,.,TGTGCCAGCAGCTTAGAAAGACAAAGCAATGAGCAGTTCTTC,CASSLERQSNEQFF
TRBV6-4,.,TRBJ2-3,TRBD2,TGTGCCAGCAGTGACTCTTTTGCTAGCGGGGGGACAGATACGCAGTATTTT,CASSDSFASGGTDTQYF
TRBV24-1,few,TRBJ2-2,TRBD2,TGTGCCACCAGTGCCCCAGGGAGACTAGCGGCCGGGGAGCTGTTTTTT,CATSAPGRLAAGELFF
TRBV5-5,.,TRBJ2-5,.,TGTGCCAGCAGCTTGTCCAGGGTAGAAGAGACCCAGTACTTC,CASSLSRVEETQYF
TRBV7-9,.,TRBJ1-6,.,TGTGCCAGCAGCTTACCGGGGAAACATTCACCCCTCCACTTT,CASSLPGKHSPLHF
TRBV30,few,TRBJ2-1,.,TGTGCCTGGAGTGTAGGCCAGCGGACCTACAATGAGCAGTTCTTC,CAWSVGQRTYNEQFF
TRBV24-1,.,TRBJ2-2,.,TGTGCCACCAGTGATCCCGACTACACCGGGGAGCTGTTTTTT,CATSDPDYTGELFF
TRBV11-3,.,TRBJ2-1,.,TGTGCCAGCAGCCGGAAAGGTCCAGGAAACTACAATGAGCAGTTCTTC,CASSRKGPGNYNEQFF
TRBV27,.,TRBJ1-3,.,TGTGCCAGCAGTACTACAGGGATCCCCACTGGAAACACCATATATTTT,CASSTTGIPTGNTIYF
TRBV5-1,.,TRBJ2-5,TRBD2,TGCGCCAGCACCCGGGGTACGGGAGGCTGGGAGACCCAGTACTTC,CASTRGTGGWETQYF
TRBV21-1,.,TRBJ2-6,.,TGTGCCAGCAGCAAAACAGACAGCTCTGGGGCCAACGTCCTGACTTTC,CASSKTDSSGANVLTF
TRBV30,.,TRBJ2-5,TRBD2,TGTGCCTGGAGTAAGGGTAGCGGGGCCGTAGAGACCCAGTACTTC,CAWSKGSGAVETQYF
TRBV5-6,.,TRBJ1-1,.,TGTGCCAGCAGCTTGGTAAACGTCGAGGGTGAAGCTTTCTTT,CASSLVNVEGEAFF
TRBV23-1,.,TRBJ2-1,TRBD2,TGCGCCAGCAGTCAATCATCATTAGCGGGGGACGATGAGCAGTTCTTC,CASSQSSLAGDDEQFF
TRBV6-4,.,TRBJ2-1,TRBD2,TGTGCCAGCAGTGACTCTAGCGGGAATGAGCAGTTCTTC,CASSDSSGNEQFF
TRBV5-5,.,TRBJ2-5,.,TGTGCCAGCAGCCGGGAAGGGGGATGGGGGACCCAGTACTTC,CASSREGGWGTQYF
TRBV7-2,few,TRBJ1-1,TRBD1,TGTGCCAGCAGCCAACTAACGTGGGGACAGAGGAACACTGAAGCTTTCTTT,CASSQLTWGQRNTEAFF
TRBV19,.,TRBJ2-2,TRBD2,TGTGCCAGTAGCCCTCCTAGCGGGAGGGGTATAACCGGGGAGCTGTTTTTT,CASSPPSGRGITGELFF
TRBV28,.,TRBJ2-7,.,TGTGCCAGCAGTTTACAGTACGAGCAGTACTTC,CASSLQYEQYF
TRBV7-8,.,TRBJ1-5,.,TGTGCCAGCAGCTCAGAGCGCTCAACAGGTCCTGGTGGCAATCAGCCCCAGCATTTT,CASSSERSTGPGGNQPQHF
TRBV5-1,.,TRBJ2-7,TRBD1,TGCGCCAGCAGCGCAAAACAGGGGGCGGGCGAGCAGTACTTC,CASSAKQGAGEQYF
TRBV30,.,TRBJ2-7,TRBD1,TGTGCCTGGAGTGTAGGGCAGGGGGCTGTCTACGAGCAGTACTTC,CAWSVGQGAVYEQYF
TRBV5-6,.,TRBJ2-5,.,TGTGCCAGCAGCTTGGACATCCGAAAAGAGACCCAGTACTTC,CASSLDIRKETQYF
TRBV3-1/TRBV3-2,.,TRBJ1-1,TRBD1,TGTGCCAGCAGCCACCCGGGACAGGGGGCCTCTGAAGCTTTCTTT,CASSHPGQGASEAFF
TRBV9,once,TRBJ1-2,.,TGTGCCAGCAGTCCTAATCCTGACTACTATGGCTACACCTTC,CASSPNPDYYGYTF
TRBV6-5,.,TRBJ1-5,.,TGTGCCAGCAGTTACTCTGGACAGTACAATCAGCCCCAGCATTTT,CASSYSGQYNQPQHF
TRBV29-1,.,TRBJ2-3,TRBD2,TGCAGCGTTCGGCAAGCGGGGGGCACAGATACGCAGTATTTT,CSVRQAGGTDTQYF
TRBV27,.,TRBJ2-2,.,TGTGCCAGCAGTTTATCGGCCAGGACAAGCACCGGGGAGCTGTTTTTT,CASSLSARTSTGELFF
TRBV3-1/TRBV3-2,.,TRBJ2-6,.,TGTGCCAGCAGCTCCTCCCGACAGGGGGCCAACGTCCTGACTTTC,CASSSSRQGANVLTF
TRBV19,.,TRBJ2-5,TRBD1,TGTGCCAGTAGCGCGACAGGGAGAAAGGAGACCCAGTACTTC,CASSATGRKETQYF
TRBV5-1,.,TRBJ2-1,.,TGCGCCAGCAGCTTGGCTCAGAATGAGCAGTTCTTC,CASSLAQNEQFF
TRBV11-3,once,TRBJ2-7,TRBD1,TGTGCCAGCAGCTCCGGGACAGGGGGCGAGCAGTACTTC,CASSSGTGGEQYF
TRBV30,.,TRBJ2-7,.,TGTGCCTGGAGACTAGTAGGCGAGCAGTACTTC,CAWRLVGEQYF
TRBV20-1,.,TRBJ1-2,.,TGCAGTGCTAGTCTACGGGACACCTCACAGAACTATGGCTACACCTTC,CSASLRDTSQNYGYTF
TRBV19,few,TRBJ1-5,.,TGTGCCAGTAGTCCACCGGGACAACGGAATAGCAATCAGCCCCAGCATTTT,CASSPPGQRNSNQPQHF
TRBV30,once,TRBJ1-1,.,TGTGCCTGGGGTTTACAGGCGAACACTGAAGCTTTCTTT,CAWGLQANTEAFF
TRBV28,.,TRBJ1-5,.,TGTGCCAGCAGGCAGAGCAATCAGCCCCAGCATTTT,CASRQSNQPQHF
TRBV2,.,TRBJ2-2,.,TGTGCCAGCAGTGAAAGGGGGATCGGGGAGCTGTTTTTT,CASSERGIGELFF
TRBV10-2,.,TRBJ1-4,.,TGCGCCAGCAGTGATCAGGCGCGGGATGAAAAACTGTTTTTT,CASSDQARDEKLFF
TRBV12-3/TRBV12-4,.,TRBJ2-3,.,TGTGCCAGCAGTAGCCTTAGAGGAGATACGCAGTATTTT,CASSSLRGDTQYF
TRBV5-6,.,TRBJ2-5,.,TGTGCCAGCAGTAAGGGGTTGGAGACCCAGTACTTC,CASSKGLETQYF
TRBV19,.,TRBJ2-4,.,TGTGCCACGCAACCGGGGTTGGGCAAAAACATTCAGTACTTC,CATQPGLGKNIQYF
TRBV4-1,once,TRBJ1-1,TRBD1,TGCGCCAGCAGACCCCTAGGACAGGCGCAGAACACTGAAGCTTTCTTT,CASRPLGQAQNTEAFF